This T cell receptor (beta chain) was sequenced during a study of shared clonotypes between healthy human individuals. General study points: The small donor group covered limited genetic and exposure diversity.

Measured with immunoSEQ multiplex PCR; TCRdb has only the in-frame clones, and not every one. This table has around 700,000 clones, approximately 73% appearing once. This clone has just a few counts. The antigen is unknown. The CDR3 is 15 residues long. The germline gives CDR1 LNHNV, CDR2 YYDKDF (reference sequence). V lost 0 bases and J 5 bases, leaving 10 bases between the germline ends. The V gene is TRBV15, the J gene TRBJ2-2; D may be TRBD2 (5 bases). The TCR sequence derives from a woman aged 25 to 39 in good health. The sequencing sample was made of memory CD4+ T cells sorted from blood. Subset defined: CD45RA-negative fraction. CDR3: CATSRDRELTGELFF. CDR3 nucleotide sequence: TGTGCCACCAGCAGAGATCGGGAACTAACCGGGGAGCTGTTTTTT.